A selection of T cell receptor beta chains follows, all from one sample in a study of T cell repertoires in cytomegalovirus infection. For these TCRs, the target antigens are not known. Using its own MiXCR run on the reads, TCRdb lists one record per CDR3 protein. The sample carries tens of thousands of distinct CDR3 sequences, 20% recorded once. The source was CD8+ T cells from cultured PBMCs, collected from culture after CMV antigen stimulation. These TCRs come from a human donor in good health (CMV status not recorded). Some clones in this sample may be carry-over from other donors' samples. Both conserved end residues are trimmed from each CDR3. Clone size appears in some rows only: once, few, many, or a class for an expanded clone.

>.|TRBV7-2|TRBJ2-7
ASSLGAGPEQY
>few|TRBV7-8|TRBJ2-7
ASRPVGNYEQY
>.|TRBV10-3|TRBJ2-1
AISNGGLIEQF
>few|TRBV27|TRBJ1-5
ASSWSADSNQPQH
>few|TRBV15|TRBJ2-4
ATSRALAGVKNIQY
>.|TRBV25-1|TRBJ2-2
ASSPWGDRALTGELF
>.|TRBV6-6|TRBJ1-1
ASRIRGNTEAF
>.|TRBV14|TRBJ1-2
ASSQRSEGAWGYT
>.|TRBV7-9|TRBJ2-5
ASSLATQQETQY
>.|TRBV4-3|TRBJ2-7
ASSQNSGAAEQY
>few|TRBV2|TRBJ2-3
AGGLWANTQY
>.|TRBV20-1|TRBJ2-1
SARGYGLAGEDEQF
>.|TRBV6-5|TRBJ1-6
ASSYVRGVASPLH
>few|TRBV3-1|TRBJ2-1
ASSQDSLAGNEQF
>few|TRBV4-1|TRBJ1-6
ASSQETADYNSPLH
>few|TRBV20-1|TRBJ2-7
SARDTGQVYEQY
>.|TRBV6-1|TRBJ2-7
ASSKGQGAREQY
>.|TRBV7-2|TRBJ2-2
ASSLSPSNTGELF
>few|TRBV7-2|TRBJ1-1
ASRIEGDSTNTEAF
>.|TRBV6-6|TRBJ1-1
ASIIRTENTEAF
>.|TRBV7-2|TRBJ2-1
ASSLMGGWEQF
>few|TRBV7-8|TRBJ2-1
ASSFPRDRGINEQF
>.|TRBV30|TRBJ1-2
AWSAMTGTSGYT
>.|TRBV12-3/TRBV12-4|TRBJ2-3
ASSWATSTDTQY
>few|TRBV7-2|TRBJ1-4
ASSPRVATNEKLF
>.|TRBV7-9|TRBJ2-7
ASSPRDSDSYEQY
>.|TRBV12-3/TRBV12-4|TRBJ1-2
ASSLAGQYGYT
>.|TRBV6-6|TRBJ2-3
ASSPGVSDTQY
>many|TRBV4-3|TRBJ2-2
ASSHGQGLLTGELF
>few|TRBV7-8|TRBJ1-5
ASSLQGNQPQH
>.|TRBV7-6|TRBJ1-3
ASSLADRWSSGNTIY
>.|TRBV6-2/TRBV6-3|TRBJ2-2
ASSWTRTGELF
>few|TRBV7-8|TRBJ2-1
ASGPGHLF
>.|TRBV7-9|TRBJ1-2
ASSQGTSYGYT
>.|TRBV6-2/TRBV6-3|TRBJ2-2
ASGAGELF
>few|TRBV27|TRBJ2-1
ASSPPGERGRYNEQF
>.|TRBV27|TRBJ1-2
ASSLGQEGVYGYT
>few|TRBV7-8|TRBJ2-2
ASSLSRKATGELF
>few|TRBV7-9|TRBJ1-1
ASSLGHRGALGTEAF
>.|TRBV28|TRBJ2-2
ASSLRLTPNTGELF
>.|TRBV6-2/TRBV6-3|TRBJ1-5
ASSYSRPANQPQH
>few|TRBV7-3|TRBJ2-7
ASSWQGMGEQY
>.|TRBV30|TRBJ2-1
AWIPPRGSYNEQF
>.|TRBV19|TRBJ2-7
ASSIGYEQY
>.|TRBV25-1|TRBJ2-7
ASSEIGDSYEQY
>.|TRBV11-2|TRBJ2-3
ASSSPLGGETTDTQY
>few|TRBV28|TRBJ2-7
ASSLSTSVNSYEQY
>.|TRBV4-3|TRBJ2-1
ASSPLHSGGFGEQF
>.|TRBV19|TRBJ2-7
ASTKRGDRSYEQY
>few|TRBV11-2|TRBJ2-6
ASSGEGWGSGANVLT
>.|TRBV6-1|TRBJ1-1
ASSDDGLLNTEAF
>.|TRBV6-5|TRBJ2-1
ASTAGSGYNEQF